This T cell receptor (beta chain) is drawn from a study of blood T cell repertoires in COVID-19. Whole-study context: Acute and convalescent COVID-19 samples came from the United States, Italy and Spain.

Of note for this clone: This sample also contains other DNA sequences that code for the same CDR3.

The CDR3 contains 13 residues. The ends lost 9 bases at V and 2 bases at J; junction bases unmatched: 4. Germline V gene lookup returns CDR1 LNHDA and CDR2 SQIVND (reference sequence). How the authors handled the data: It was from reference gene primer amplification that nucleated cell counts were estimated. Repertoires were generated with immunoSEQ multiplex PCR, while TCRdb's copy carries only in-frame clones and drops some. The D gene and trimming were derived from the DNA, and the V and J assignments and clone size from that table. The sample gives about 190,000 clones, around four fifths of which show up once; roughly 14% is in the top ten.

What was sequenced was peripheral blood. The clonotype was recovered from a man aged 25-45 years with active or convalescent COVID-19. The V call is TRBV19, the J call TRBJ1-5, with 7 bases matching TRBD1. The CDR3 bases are TGTGCCAGCCGGGACAGAGGCAATCAGCCCCAGCATTTT. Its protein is CASRDRGNQPQHF.